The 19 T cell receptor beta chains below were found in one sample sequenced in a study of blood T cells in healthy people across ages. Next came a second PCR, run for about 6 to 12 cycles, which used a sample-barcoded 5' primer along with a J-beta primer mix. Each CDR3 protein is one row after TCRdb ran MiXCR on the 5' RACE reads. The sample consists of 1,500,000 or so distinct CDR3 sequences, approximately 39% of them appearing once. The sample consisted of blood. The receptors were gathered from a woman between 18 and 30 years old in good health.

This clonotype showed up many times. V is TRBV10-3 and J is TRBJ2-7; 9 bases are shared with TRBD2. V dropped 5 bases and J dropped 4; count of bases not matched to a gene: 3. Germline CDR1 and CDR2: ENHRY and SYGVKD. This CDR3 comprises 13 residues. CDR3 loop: CAISSLAGYEQYF. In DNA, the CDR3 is TGTGCCATCAGTAGTCTAGCGGGGTACGAGCAGTACTTC.

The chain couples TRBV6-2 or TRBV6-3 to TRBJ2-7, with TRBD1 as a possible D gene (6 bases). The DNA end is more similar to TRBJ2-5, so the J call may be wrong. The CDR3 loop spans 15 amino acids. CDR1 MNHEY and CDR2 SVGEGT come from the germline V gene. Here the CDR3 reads CASSTGTSIKETQYF. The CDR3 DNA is TGTGCCAGCAGCACCGGGACATCAATTAAAGAGACCCAGTACTTC.

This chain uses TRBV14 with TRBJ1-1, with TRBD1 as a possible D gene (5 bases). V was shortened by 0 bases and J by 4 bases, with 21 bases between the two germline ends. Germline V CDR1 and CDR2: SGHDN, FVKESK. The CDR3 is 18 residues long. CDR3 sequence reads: CASSQDNNRGGLSTEAFF. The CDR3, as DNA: TGTGCCAGCAGCCAAGATAATAATCGGGGGGGTCTTTCCACTGAAGCTTTCTTT.

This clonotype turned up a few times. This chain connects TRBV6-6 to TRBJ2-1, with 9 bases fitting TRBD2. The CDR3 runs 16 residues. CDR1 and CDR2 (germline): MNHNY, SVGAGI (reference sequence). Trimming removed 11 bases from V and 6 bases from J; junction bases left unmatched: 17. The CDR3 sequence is CASSSGRIEGANEQFF. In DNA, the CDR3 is TGTGCCTCGAGTAGCGGGAGAATTGAGGGTGCCAATGAGCAGTTCTTC.

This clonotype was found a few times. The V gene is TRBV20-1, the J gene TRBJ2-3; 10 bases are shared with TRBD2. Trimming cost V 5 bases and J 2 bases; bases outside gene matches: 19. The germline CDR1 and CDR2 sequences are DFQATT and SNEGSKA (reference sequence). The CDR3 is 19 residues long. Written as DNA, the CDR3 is TGCAGTGCTTCCCGGACTAGCGGAGGCTCGACCACTTTCACAGATACGCAGTATTTT. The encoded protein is CSASRTSGGSTTFTDTQYF.

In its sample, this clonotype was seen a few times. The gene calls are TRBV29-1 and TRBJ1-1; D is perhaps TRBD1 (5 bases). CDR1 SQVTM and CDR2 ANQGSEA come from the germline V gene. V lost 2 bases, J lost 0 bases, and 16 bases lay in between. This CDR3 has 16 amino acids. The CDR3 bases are TGCAGCGTTGAATTGCGGATTGGGGGATTGAACACTGAAGCTTTCTTT. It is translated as CSVELRIGGLNTEAFF.

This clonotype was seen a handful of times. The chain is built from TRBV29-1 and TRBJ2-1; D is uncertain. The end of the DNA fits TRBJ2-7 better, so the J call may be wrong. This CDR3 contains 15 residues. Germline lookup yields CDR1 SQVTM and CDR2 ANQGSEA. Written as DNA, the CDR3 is TGCAGCGTTGAAGCGGCGAGAGTGGGCTACAATGAGCAGTACTTC. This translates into CSVEAARVGYNEQYF.

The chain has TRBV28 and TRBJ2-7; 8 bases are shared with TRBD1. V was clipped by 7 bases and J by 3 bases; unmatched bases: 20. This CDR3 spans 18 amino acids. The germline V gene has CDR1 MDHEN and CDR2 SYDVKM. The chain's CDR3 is CASTTQMDRVGPSYEQYF. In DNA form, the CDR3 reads TGTGCCAGCACCACCCAGATGGACAGGGTAGGGCCCAGCTACGAGCAGTACTTC.

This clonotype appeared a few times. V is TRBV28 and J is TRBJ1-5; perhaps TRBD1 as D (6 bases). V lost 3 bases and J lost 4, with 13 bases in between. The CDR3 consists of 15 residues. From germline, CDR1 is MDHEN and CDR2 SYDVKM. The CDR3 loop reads CASSLGTPRNQPQHF. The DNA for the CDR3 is TGTGCCAGCAGTTTGGGGACACCGAGAAATCAGCCCCAGCATTTT.

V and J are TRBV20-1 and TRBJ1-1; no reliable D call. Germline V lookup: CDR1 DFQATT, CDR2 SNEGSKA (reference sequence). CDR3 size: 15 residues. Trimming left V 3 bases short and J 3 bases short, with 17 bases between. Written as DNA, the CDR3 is TGCAGTGCTAGGACCCGGGGAGAAGCTGACACTGAAGCTTTCTTT. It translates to CSARTRGEADTEAFF.

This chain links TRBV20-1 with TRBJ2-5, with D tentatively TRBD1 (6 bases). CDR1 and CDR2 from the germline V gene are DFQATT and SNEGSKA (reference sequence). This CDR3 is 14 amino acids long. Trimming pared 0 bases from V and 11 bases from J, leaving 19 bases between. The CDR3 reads CSARERTEGRWQYF. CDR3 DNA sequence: TGCAGTGCTAGAGAAAGGACAGAGGGCCGCTGGCAGTACTTC.

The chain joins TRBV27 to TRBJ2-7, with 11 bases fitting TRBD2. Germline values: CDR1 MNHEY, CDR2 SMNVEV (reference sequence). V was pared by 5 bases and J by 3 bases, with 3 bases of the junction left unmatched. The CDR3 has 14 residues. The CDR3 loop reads CASSRGTSGYEQYF. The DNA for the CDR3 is TGTGCCAGCAGTCGAGGGACTAGCGGCTACGAGCAGTACTTC.

The CDR3 here is CASSALLYGLVRSTQYF. The CDR3 DNA follows: TGTGCCAGCTCAGCTTTATTGTACGGACTGGTTCGTAGTACGCAGTATTTT. The V call is TRBV7-2, the J call TRBJ2-3; maybe TRBD2 (5 bases). The CDR3 runs to 17 residues. The germline CDR1 and CDR2 sequences are SGHTA and FQGNSA. The V end lost 8 bases, the J end lost 8 bases, and 29 bases lay between the germline ends.

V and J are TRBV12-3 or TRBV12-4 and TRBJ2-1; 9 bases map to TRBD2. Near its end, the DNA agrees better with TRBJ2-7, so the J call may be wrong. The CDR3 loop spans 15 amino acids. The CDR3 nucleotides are TGTGCCAGCAGTTTAGGGGCTAGCGGGGACAATGAGCAGTACTTC. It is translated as CASSLGASGDNEQYF.

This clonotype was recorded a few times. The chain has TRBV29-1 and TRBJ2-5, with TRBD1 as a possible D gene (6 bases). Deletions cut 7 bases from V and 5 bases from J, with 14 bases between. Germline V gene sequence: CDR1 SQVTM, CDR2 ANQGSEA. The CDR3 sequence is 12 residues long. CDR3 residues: CSAAGAFETQYF. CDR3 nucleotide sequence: TGCAGCGCCGCAGGGGCTTTTGAGACCCAGTACTTC.

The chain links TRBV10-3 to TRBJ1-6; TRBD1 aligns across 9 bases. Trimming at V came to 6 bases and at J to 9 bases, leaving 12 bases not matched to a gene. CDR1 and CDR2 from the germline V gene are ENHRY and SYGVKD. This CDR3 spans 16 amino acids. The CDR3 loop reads CAIRPGTGKGSSPLHF. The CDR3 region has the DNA TGTGCCATCAGGCCCGGGACAGGGAAAGGCAGTTCACCCCTCCACTTT.

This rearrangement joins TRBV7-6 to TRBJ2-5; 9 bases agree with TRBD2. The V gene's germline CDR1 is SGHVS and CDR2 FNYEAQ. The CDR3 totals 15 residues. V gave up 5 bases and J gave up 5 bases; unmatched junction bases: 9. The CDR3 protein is CASSRRSGRFETQYF. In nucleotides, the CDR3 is TGTGCCAGCAGCCGACGAAGCGGGAGGTTCGAGACCCAGTACTTC.

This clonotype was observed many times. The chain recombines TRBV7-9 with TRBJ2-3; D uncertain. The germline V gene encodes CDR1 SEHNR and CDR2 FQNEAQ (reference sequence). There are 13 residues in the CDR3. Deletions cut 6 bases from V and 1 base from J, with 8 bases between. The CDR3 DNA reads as TGTGCCAGCAGTAGGTCGGGCACAGATACGCAGTATTTT. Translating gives CASSRSGTDTQYF.

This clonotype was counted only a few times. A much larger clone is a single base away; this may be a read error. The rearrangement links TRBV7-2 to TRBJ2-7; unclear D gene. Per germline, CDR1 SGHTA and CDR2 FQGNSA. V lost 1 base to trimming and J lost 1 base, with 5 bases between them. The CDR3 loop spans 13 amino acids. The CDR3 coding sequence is TGTGCCAGCAGCTTAGATCAGTCCTACGAGCAGTACTTC. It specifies CASSLDQSYEQYF.